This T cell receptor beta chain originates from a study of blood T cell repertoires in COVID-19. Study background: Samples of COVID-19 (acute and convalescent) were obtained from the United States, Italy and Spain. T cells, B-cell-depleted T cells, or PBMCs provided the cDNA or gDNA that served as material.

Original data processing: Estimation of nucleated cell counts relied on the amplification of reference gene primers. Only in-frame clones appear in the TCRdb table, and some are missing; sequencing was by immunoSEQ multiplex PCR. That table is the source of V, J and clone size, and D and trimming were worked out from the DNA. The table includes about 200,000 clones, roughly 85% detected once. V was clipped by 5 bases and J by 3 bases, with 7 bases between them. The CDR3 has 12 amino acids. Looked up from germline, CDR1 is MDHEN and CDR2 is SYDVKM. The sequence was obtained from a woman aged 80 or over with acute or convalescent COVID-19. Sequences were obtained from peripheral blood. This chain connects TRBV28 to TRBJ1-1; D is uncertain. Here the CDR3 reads CASSLTHTEAFF. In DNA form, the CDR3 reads TGTGCCAGCAGTCTAACCCACACTGAAGCTTTCTTT.